The rows below give T cell receptor beta chains drawn from one sample of a study of OX40 agonist ivuxolimab in advanced cancers. Sequenced by immunoSEQ multiplex PCR; TCRdb stores in-frame clones only, minus some. The table records 55,000 to 80,000 clones, nearly 90% of them present only once. The sample here was CD4+ or CD8+ T cells sorted from blood, taken in a trial of the OX40 agonist ivuxolimab. These receptors all stem from an adult with an advanced solid tumor such as melanoma, head and neck, liver or kidney cancer. CDR3s leave out the opening cysteine and the closing phenylalanine or tryptophan. Fields, in order: CDR3 protein, V gene.

cdr3_aa: ASSPRSSGGAAHTDTQY
v_call: TRBV9

cdr3_aa: ASSATGSGGLEQY
v_call: TRBV6-6

cdr3_aa: ASSPGIYGYT
v_call: TRBV19

cdr3_aa: ASSLAGVNQPQH
v_call: TRBV7-9

cdr3_aa: ASSIVGTVYNEQF
v_call: TRBV19

cdr3_aa: ASSLGGRGDEQF
v_call: TRBV27

cdr3_aa: ASSQAGAGIYNEQF
v_call: TRBV4-1

cdr3_aa: ASSLGLALYNEQF
v_call: TRBV28

cdr3_aa: ACAVGVAYEQY
v_call: TRBV30

cdr3_aa: ASSWSSGMIYEQY
v_call: TRBV27

cdr3_aa: ASVLAGGPSDTGELF
v_call: TRBV9

cdr3_aa: ASSQGSGGRGLGYT
v_call: TRBV27

cdr3_aa: SVDNGGSHGYT
v_call: TRBV29-1

cdr3_aa: SARKEVNAYEQY
v_call: TRBV29-1

cdr3_aa: ASRPTFSETQY
v_call: TRBV7-9

cdr3_aa: ASSFSGYDEQF
v_call: TRBV7-9

cdr3_aa: ASSLAGLNYGYT
v_call: TRBV5-1

cdr3_aa: ASSQDMGREQY
v_call: TRBV4-2

cdr3_aa: ASSLGHNQPQH
v_call: TRBV5-8

cdr3_aa: ASSLGGGESTDTQY
v_call: TRBV9

cdr3_aa: ASSVNRAGYGYT
v_call: TRBV2

cdr3_aa: ASSLGGAWGLNTEAF
v_call: TRBV7-6

cdr3_aa: ASNGGTELF
v_call: TRBV19

cdr3_aa: ATRPMGSTEAF
v_call: TRBV7-8

cdr3_aa: ASSPRGLTTYEQY
v_call: TRBV27

cdr3_aa: AWSGGAGANVLT
v_call: TRBV30

cdr3_aa: ASNTPSGSYNEQF
v_call: TRBV9

cdr3_aa: ASSELGGRQPQH
v_call: TRBV6-1

cdr3_aa: ASSQLGVGDFYEQY
v_call: TRBV7-8

cdr3_aa: ASSFAPFYEQY
v_call: TRBV5-4

cdr3_aa: ASSLSGTSGVGELF
v_call: TRBV6-5

cdr3_aa: ASSPGQGLYNQPQH
v_call: TRBV5-1